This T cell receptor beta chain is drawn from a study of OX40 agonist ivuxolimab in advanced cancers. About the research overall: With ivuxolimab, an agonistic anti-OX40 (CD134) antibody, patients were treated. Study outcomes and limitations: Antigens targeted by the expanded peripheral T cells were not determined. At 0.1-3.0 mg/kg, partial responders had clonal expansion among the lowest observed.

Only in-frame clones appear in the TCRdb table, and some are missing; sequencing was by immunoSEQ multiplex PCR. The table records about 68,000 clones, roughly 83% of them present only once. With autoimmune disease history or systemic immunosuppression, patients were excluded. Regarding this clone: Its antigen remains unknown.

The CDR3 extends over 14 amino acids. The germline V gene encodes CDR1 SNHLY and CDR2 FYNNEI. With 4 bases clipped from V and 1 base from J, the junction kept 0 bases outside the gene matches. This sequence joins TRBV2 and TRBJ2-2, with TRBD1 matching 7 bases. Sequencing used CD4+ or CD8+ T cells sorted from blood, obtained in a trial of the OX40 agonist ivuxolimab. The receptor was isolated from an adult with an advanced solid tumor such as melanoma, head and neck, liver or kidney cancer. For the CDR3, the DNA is TGTGCCAGCAGTGGACAGGGGAACACCGGGGAGCTGTTTTTT. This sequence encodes CASSGQGNTGELFF.